This T cell receptor (beta chain) appears in the sequencing data of a study of cytomegalovirus exposure and HLA in healthy donors. Findings and caveats of the study: Overall, approximately 180 TCR beta chains were annotated as cytomegalovirus-associated. A prior analysis recorded that most TCR beta V segments were productive about 87% or about 30% of the time.

The CDR3 is 15 residues long. Germline V lookup: CDR1 LNHDA, CDR2 SQIVND (reference sequence). The junction had 6 bases not matched to a gene; V was cut back by 3 bases and J by 3 bases. As to this clone: Antigen unknown.

With 60 Vbeta and 13 Jbeta primers, the PCR was carried out. Here immunoSEQ multiplex PCR was the method, and the copy in TCRdb shows in-frame clones only, minus some. The sample lists roughly 150,000 clones, over 60% occurring once. What was sequenced was PBMCs. The TCR sequence derives from a male donor in good health and CMV-seronegative. V usage is TRBV19 and J usage is TRBJ2-7; 9 nucleotides line up with TRBD1. In DNA, the CDR3 is TGTGCCAGTAGTATCACCGGGACAGGGCTCTACGAGCAGTACTTC. It yields the protein CASSITGTGLYEQYF.